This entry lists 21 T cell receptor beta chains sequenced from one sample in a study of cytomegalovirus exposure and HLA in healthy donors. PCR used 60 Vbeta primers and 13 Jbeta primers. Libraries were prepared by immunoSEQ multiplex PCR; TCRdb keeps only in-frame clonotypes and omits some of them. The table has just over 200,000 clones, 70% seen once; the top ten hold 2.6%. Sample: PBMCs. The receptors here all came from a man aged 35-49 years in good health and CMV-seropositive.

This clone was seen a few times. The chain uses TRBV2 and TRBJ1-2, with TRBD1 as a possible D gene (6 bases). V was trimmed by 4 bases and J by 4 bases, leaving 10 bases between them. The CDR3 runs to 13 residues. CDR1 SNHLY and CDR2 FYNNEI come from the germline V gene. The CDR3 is CASSADSSYGYTF. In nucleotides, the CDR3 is TGTGCCAGCAGTGCGGACAGTAGCTATGGCTACACCTTC.

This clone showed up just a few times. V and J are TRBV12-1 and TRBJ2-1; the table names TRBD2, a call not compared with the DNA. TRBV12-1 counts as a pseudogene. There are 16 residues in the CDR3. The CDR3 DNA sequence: TGTGCCAGCAGCTTTAACCCCCCTAATACTTACAATGAGCAGTTCTTC. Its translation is CASSFNPPNTYNEQFF.

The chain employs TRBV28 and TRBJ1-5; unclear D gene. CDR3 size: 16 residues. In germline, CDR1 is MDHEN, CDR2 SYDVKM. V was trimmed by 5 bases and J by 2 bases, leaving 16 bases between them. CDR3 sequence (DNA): TGTGCCAGCAGTATCCTCGGGTGGCGGGGCAATCAGCCCCAGCATTTT. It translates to CASSILGWRGNQPQHF.

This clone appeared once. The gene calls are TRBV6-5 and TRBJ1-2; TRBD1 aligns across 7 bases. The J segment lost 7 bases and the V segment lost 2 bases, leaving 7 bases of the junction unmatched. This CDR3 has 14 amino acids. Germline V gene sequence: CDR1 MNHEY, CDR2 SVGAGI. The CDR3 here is CASSYLTGEGGYTF. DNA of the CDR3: TGTGCCAGCAGTTACCTAACAGGGGAAGGTGGCTACACCTTC.

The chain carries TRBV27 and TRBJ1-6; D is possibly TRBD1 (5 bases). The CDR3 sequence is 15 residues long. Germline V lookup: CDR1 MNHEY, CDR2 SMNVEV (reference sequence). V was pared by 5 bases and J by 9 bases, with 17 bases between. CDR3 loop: CASSPGDGGVSPLHF. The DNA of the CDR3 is TGTGCCAGCAGTCCGGGGGACGGCGGAGTTTCACCCCTCCACTTT.

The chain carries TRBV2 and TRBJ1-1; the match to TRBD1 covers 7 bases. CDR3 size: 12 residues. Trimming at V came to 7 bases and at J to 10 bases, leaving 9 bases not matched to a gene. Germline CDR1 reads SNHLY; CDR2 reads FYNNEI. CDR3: CASTLRQGRAFF. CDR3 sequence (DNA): TGTGCCAGCACTCTAAGACAGGGACGAGCTTTCTTT.

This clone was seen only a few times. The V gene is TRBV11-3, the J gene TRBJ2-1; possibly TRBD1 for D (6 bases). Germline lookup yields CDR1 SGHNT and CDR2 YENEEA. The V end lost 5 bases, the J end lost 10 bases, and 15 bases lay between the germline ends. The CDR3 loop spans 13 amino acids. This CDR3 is CASSQYRAQEQFF. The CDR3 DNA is TGTGCCAGCAGCCAATACAGGGCACAGGAGCAGTTCTTC.

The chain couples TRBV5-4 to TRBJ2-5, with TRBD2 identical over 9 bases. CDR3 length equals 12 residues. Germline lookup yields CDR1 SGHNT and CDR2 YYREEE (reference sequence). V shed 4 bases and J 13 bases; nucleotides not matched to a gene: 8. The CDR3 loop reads CASSRSPGLAYF. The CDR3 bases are TGTGCCAGCAGCAGATCGCCGGGACTAGCGTACTTC.

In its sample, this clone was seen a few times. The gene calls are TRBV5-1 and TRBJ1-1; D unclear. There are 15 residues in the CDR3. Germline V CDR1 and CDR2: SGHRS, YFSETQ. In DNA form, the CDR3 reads TGCGTCTCCCGGGAGGTGCCGAATATTAACACTGAAGCTTTCTTT. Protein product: CVSREVPNINTEAFF.

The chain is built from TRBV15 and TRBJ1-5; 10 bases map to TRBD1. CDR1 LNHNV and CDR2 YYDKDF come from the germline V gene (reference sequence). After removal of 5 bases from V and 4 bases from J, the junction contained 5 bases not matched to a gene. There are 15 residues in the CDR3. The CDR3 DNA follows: TGTGCCACCAGCGGATCGGGACAGGGGAATCAGCCCCAGCATTTT. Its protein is CATSGSGQGNQPQHF.

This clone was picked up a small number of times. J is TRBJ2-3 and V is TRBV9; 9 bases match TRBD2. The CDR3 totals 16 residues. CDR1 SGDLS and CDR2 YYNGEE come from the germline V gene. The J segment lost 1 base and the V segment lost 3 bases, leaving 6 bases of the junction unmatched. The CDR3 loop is CASSALAGDRTDTQYF. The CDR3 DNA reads TGTGCCAGCAGCGCCTTAGCGGGGGACCGCACAGATACGCAGTATTTT.

This CDR3 is CASSLAVGGTEAFF. In nucleotides, the CDR3 is TGTGCCAGCAGCTTGGCTGTAGGGGGCACTGAAGCTTTCTTT. The chain joins TRBV5-6 to TRBJ1-1; the D gene is possibly TRBD1 (6 bases). CDR1 SGHDT and CDR2 YYEEEE come from the germline V gene. The CDR3 contains 14 residues. V shed 0 bases and J shed 4 bases, with 10 bases lying between them.

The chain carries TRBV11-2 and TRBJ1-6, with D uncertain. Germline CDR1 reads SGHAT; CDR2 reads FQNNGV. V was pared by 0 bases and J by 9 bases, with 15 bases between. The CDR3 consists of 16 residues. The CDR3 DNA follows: TGTGCCAGCAGCTTAGATCCCGGGTCGGTTGGTTCACCCCTCCACTTT. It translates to CASSLDPGSVGSPLHF.

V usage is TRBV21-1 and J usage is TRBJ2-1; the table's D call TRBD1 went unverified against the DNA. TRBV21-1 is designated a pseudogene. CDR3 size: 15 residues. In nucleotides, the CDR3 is TGTGCCAGCAGCAAAGCGGACAGGCGATACAATGAGCAGTTCTTC. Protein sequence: CASSKADRRYNEQFF.

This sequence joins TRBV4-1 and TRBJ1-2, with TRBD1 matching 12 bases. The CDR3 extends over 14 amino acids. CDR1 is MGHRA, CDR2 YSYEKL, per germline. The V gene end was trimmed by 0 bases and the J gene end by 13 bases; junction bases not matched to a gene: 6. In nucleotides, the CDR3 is TGCGCCAGCAGCCAAGAGCCGGGACAGGGGGCTTTCACCTTC. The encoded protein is CASSQEPGQGAFTF.

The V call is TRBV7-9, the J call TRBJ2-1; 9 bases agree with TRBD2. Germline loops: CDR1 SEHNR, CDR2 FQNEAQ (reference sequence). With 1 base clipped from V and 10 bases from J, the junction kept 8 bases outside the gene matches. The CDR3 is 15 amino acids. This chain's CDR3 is CASSLGSGGSPEQFF. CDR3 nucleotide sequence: TGTGCCAGCAGCTTAGGTAGCGGGGGTTCCCCAGAGCAGTTCTTC.

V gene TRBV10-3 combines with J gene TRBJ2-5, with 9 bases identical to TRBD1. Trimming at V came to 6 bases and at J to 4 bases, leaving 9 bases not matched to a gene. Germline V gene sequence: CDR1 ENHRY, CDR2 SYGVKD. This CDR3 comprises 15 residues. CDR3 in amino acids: CAIRGQGAGRETQYF. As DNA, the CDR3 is TGTGCCATCAGGGGACAGGGTGCAGGGAGAGAGACCCAGTACTTC.

The CDR3 loop reads CASSRQGISGELFF. CDR3 nucleotides: TGTGCCAGCAGCAGACAGGGAATATCTGGGGAGCTGTTTTTT. This sequence joins TRBV27 and TRBJ2-2, with 7 positions matching TRBD1. This CDR3 comprises 14 residues. The junction had 9 bases not matched to a gene; V was cut back by 6 bases and J by 8 bases. Germline V gives CDR1 MNHEY, CDR2 SMNVEV (reference sequence).

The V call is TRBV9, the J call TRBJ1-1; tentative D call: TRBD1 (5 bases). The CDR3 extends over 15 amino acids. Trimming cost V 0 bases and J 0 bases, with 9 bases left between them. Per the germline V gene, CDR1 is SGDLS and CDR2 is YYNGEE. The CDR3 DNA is TGTGCCAGCAGCGTAGATTCAGGGCTGAACACTGAAGCTTTCTTT. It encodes CASSVDSGLNTEAFF. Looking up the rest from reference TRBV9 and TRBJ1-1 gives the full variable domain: DSGVTQTPKHLITATGQRVTLRCSPRSGDLSVYWYQQSLDQGLQFLIQYYNGEERAKGNILERFSAQQFPDLHSELNLSSLELGDSALYFCASSVDSGLNTEAFFGQGTRLTVV.

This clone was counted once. The chain's CDR3 is CASSARLAGGQETQYF. The CDR3 coding sequence is TGTGCCAGCAGCGCCCGACTAGCGGGGGGGCAAGAGACCCAGTACTTC. The V and J genes are TRBV9 and TRBJ2-5, with 14 positions matching TRBD2. The CDR3 is 16 amino acids. V shed 3 bases, J shed 2 bases, and the junction held 3 bases outside the gene matches. Germline lookup yields CDR1 SGDLS and CDR2 YYNGEE. The variable domain in full, with the rest retrieved from reference TRBV9 and TRBJ2-5, is DSGVTQTPKHLITATGQRVTLRCSPRSGDLSVYWYQQSLDQGLQFLIQYYNGEERAKGNILERFSAQQFPDLHSELNLSSLELGDSALYFCASSARLAGGQETQYFGPGTRLLVL.

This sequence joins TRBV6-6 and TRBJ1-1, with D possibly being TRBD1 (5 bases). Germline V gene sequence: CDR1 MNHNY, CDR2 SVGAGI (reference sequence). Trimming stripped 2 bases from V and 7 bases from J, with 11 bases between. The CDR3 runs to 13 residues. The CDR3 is CASSYGQTDEAFF. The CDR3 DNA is TGTGCCAGCAGTTACGGGCAGACAGATGAAGCTTTCTTT.